What follows is one TCR beta chain and its context. Its antigen is as yet unknown. The sample is drawn from a study of cytomegalovirus exposure and HLA in healthy donors. Overall study findings and caveats: Association with HLA alleles at 0.05 false discovery rate was found for 17,000 or so TCR beta sequences in a later analysis. Rates of TCR association differed by HLA locus in a later analysis, with DRB1 highest and HLA-C lowest. Productive rates of about 90% or about 30% were seen for most TCR beta V segments in an earlier analysis.

The CDR3 is 14 residues long. In germline, CDR1 is SGHNT, CDR2 YYREEE (reference sequence). Trimming cost V 6 bases and J 6 bases, with 18 bases left between them. Vbeta (60) and Jbeta (13) primers were used in the PCR. Profiled with immunoSEQ multiplex PCR; TCRdb holds only in-frame clones, not every one. The table lists about 180,000 clones, about 82% of them singletons. Material for sequencing was PBMCs. The chain has TRBV5-4 and TRBJ1-1; a weak D match, TRBD1 (6 bases). This TCR was sampled from a woman under 40 in good health and CMV-seronegative. The CDR3 sequence: CASIPTGNEAEAFF. The CDR3 DNA follows: TGTGCCAGCATCCCCACAGGGAATGAGGCTGAAGCTTTCTTT.